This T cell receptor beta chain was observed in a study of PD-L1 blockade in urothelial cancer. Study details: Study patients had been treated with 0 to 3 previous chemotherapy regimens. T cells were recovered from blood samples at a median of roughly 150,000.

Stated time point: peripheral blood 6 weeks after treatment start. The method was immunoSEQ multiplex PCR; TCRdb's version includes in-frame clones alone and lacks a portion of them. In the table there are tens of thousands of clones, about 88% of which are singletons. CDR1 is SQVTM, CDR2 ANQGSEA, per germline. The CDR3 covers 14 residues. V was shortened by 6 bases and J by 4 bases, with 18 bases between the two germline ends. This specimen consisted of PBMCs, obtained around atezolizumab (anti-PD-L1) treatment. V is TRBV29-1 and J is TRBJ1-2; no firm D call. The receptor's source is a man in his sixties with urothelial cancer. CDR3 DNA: TGCAGCGTCGTAACAGCGGAGGTGGGCTATGGCTACACCTTC. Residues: CSVVTAEVGYGYTF.